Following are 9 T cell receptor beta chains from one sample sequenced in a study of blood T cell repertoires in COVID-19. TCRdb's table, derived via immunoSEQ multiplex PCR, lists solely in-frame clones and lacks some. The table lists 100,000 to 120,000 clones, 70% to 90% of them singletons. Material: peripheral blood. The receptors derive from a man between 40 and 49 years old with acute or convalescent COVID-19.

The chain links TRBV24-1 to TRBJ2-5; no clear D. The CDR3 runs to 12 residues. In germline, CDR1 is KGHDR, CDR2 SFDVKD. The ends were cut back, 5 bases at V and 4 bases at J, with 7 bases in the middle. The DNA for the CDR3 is TGTGCCACCAGTGGAAGCGCAGAGACCCAGTACTTC. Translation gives CATSGSAETQYF.

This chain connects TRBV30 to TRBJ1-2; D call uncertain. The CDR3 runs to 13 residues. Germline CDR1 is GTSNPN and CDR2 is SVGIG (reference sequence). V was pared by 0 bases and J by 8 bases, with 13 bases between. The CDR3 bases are TGTGCCTGGAGTGTACAAGGGAGTGGGGGCTACACCTTC. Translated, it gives CAWSVQGSGGYTF.

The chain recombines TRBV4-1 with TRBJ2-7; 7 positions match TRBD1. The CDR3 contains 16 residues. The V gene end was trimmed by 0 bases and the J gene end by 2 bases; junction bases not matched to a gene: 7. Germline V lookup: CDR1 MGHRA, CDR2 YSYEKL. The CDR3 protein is CASSQDEGQGAYEQYF. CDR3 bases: TGCGCCAGCAGCCAAGATGAGGGTCAGGGGGCCTACGAGCAGTACTTC.

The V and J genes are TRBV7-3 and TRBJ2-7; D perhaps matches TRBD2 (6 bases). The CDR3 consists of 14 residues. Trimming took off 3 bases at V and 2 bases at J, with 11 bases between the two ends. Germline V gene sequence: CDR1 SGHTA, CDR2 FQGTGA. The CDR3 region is CASSFGLTTYEQYF. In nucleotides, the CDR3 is TGTGCCAGCAGCTTTGGACTAACCACCTACGAGCAGTACTTC.

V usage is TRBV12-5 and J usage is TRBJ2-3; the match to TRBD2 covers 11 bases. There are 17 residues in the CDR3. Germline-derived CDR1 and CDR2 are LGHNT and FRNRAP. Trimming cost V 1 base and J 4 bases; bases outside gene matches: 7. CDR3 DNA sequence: TGTGCTAGTGGTTTGGACCCTAGCGGGGGGATGTCAGATACGCAGTATTTT. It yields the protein CASGLDPSGGMSDTQYF.

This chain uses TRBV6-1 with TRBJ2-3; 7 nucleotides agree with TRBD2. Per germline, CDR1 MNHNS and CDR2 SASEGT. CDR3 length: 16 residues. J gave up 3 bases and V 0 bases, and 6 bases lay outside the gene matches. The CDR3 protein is CASSEAGGGGTDTQYF. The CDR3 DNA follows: TGTGCCAGCAGTGAAGCCGGCGGGGGAGGGACAGATACGCAGTATTTT.

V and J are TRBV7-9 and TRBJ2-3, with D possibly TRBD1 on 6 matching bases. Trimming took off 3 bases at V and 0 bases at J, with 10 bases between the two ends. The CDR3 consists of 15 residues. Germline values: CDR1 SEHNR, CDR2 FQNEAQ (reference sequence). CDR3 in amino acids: CASSFNRESTDTQYF. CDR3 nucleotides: TGTGCCAGCAGCTTTAACAGGGAAAGCACAGATACGCAGTATTTT.

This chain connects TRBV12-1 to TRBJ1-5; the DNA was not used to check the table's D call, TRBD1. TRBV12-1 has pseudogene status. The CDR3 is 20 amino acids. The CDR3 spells CASSFRLKTGTDNSNQPQHF. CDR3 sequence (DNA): TGTGCCAGCAGCTTTAGGCTTAAGACCGGGACAGACAATAGCAATCAGCCCCAGCATTTT.

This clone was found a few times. The DNA for the CDR3 is TGTGCCAGCAGCTTGGCGACAGGGGGATATTCACCCCTCCACTTT. It is translated as CASSLATGGYSPLHF. V is TRBV5-5 and J is TRBJ1-6; 9 positions match TRBD1. CDR3 length equals 15 residues. Germline values: CDR1 SGHKS, CDR2 YYEKEE (reference sequence). The ends lost 0 bases at V and 8 bases at J; junction bases unmatched: 3.